Reported below is one T cell receptor (beta chain). Antigen specificity is unknown. Profiling relied on immunoSEQ multiplex PCR, and the TCRdb table lists in-frame clones only, not all of them. Found here are 9,500 to 15,000 clones, 69% of them singletons; the top ten hold 6.5% to 9.5%. The record originates from a study of CD4 T cells in relation to SARS-CoV-2 and coronaviruses. Overall study: Controls used an HIV-1 Nef peptide pool or no peptide.

Before the COVID-19 pandemic, during about 2011-2019, CD4+ T cells were taken from unexposed donors. After ten to eleven days of culture, CD4+ T cells were isolated. Cells permitting, SARS-CoV-2 S/N and four cold-coronavirus spikes were tested on unexposed-donor CD4+ T cells. Fresh IL-2 medium replaced half the medium on days 3 and 7. Study results and limitations: No donor gave both pre-pandemic and post-infection samples.

The sequence was obtained from a human donor in good health. Sequencing was carried out using CD4+ T cells from PBMCs, cultured in vitro.

The CDR3 region is CASSEGYNGNTIYF. The CDR3 nucleotides are TGTGCCAGTTCCGAGGGCTACAATGGAAACACCATATATTTT. The chain joins TRBV19 to TRBJ1-3; D not resolved. The CDR3 length is 14 residues. Trimming shortened V by 8 bases and J by 3 bases, and 14 bases separated the two germline ends. The V gene's germline CDR1 is LNHDA and CDR2 SQIVND (reference sequence). Drawing the rest from reference TRBV19 and TRBJ1-3, the complete variable domain is DGGITQSPKYLFRKEGQNVTLSCEQNLNHDAMYWYRQDPGQGLRLIYYSQIVNDFQKGDIAEGYSVSREKKESFPLTVTSAQKNPTAFYLCASSEGYNGNTIYFGEGSWLTVV.